Described below is a single T cell receptor beta chain sequence and its context. Antigen unknown. This entry is derived from a study of identical twins. Healthy Caucasians supplied all donations. Template switching introduced a universal primer site, and the cDNA bore unique molecular identifiers. TCRdb used MiXCR to reprocess the 5' RACE reads, holding one entry per CDR3 protein. The profile shows approximately 260,000 distinct CDR3 sequences, about 8.3% of them singletons. Findings and limits, study-wide: Out-of-frame alpha sequences common to twins exhibited an excess of low generation probability. Conclusions relied on cross-sectional statistical analysis, not following the same donors.

Trimming removed 1 base at V and 1 base at J, with 7 bases between. Germline V CDR1 and CDR2: KGHDR, SFDVKD. The CDR3 has 14 residues. Separately, the same data were catalogued under a study of yellow fever vaccine responses in identical twins.

The source material was CD8+ T cells sorted from blood. This receptor was taken from a woman under 30 in good health. This chain joins TRBV24-1 and TRBJ2-7; no clear D. DNA of the CDR3: TGTGCCACCAGTGATTTCCCCGCTTCCTACGAGCAGTACTTC. Translation: CATSDFPASYEQYF.